This paragraph reports one T cell receptor beta chain. Assay used: immunoSEQ multiplex PCR; TCRdb lists only in-frame clones, some missing. Seen here are about 45,000 clones, nearly 85% observed once, and the top ten hold roughly 8%. The record originates from a study of blood T cell repertoires in COVID-19. Overall study context: Sample material is recorded as cDNA or gDNA derived from T cells, B-cell-depleted T cells, or PBMCs.

CDR1 SNHLY and CDR2 FYNNEI come from the germline V gene. V was pared by 4 bases and J by 4 bases, with 10 bases between. The CDR3 runs 13 residues. This receptor was obtained from an elderly man in a cohort sampled during active COVID-19. The genes are TRBV2 and TRBJ2-5; a possible D gene is TRBD2 (6 bases). Input material: peripheral blood. CDR3 in amino acids: CASSVRGGETQYF. Here the CDR3 DNA reads TGTGCCAGCAGTGTACGGGGAGGAGAGACCCAGTACTTC.